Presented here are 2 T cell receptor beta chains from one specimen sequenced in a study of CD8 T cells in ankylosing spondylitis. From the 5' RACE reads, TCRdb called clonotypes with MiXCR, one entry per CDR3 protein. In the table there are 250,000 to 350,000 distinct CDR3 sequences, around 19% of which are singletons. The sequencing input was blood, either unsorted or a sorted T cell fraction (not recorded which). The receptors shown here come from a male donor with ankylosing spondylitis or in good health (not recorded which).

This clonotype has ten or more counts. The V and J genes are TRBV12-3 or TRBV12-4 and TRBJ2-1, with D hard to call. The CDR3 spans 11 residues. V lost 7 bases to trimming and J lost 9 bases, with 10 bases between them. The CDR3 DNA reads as TGTGCCAGCACCGAGTGGAGTGAGCAGTTCTTC. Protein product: CASTEWSEQFF.

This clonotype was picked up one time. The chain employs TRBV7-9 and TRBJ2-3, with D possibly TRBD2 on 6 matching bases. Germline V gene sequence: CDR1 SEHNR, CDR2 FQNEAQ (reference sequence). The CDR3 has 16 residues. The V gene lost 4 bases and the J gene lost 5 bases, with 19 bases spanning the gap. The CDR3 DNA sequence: TGTGCCAGCAGCTCTCCGACTAGTTGGATTCGAGATACGCAGTATTTT. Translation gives CASSSPTSWIRDTQYF.